A selection of T cell receptor beta chains follows, all from one sample in a study of T cell changes during pregnancy in multiple sclerosis. Clones were read by immunoSEQ multiplex PCR, and TCRdb kept only the in-frame ones, dropping some. Of roughly 40,000 clones in the sample, approximately 91% are singletons; the top ten hold 3.5% to 5%. Here the sequenced sample was CD8+ T cells from peripheral blood mononuclear cells, taken in the first trimester of pregnancy. These receptors came from a female donor with multiple sclerosis, enrolled in a pregnancy study. CDR3s include the opening cysteine and the closing phenylalanine or tryptophan. A D gene is named only where the DNA matches it firmly. The size of a clone is reported for some rows only, either as once, few or many, or as a class for expanded clones.

V: TRBV4-3; J: TRBJ1-4; D: .; size: .; DNA: TGCGCCAGCAGCCGGGGGTATTTGGGAGGAGCTAATGAAAAACTGTTTTTT; CDR3: CASSRGYLGGANEKLFF
V: TRBV9; J: TRBJ2-6; D: TRBD2; size: .; DNA: TGTGCCAGCAGCTCCAAGACTAGCGGGGGCTCTGGGGCCAACGTCCTGACTTTC; CDR3: CASSSKTSGGSGANVLTF
V: TRBV7-9; J: TRBJ2-3; D: .; size: .; DNA: TGTGCCATGAGCTCGGGGAGGTCAGATACGCAGTATTTT; CDR3: CAMSSGRSDTQYF
V: TRBV6-5; J: TRBJ1-3; D: .; size: .; DNA: TGTGCCAGCACCGGAGGGAGCTCTGGAAACACCATATATTTT; CDR3: CASTGGSSGNTIYF
V: TRBV6-1; J: TRBJ2-3; D: TRBD1; size: few; DNA: TGTGCCAGCAGTGAGGTTCAGGGGGCGACAGATACGCAGTATTTT; CDR3: CASSEVQGATDTQYF
V: TRBV4-3; J: TRBJ1-4; D: TRBD1; size: few; DNA: TGCGCCAGCAGCCAAGGAGCCGGGACAGGGAATGAAAAACTGTTTTTT; CDR3: CASSQGAGTGNEKLFF
V: TRBV7-7; J: TRBJ2-1; D: .; size: .; DNA: TGTGCCAGCAGCTTAGTGGGGGGGCCGTTCAATGAGCAGTTCTTC; CDR3: CASSLVGGPFNEQFF
V: TRBV9; J: TRBJ1-4; D: TRBD1; size: .; DNA: TGTGCCAGCAGCGTGACAGGGGGAAGGGAAAAACTGTTTTTT; CDR3: CASSVTGGREKLFF
V: TRBV29-1; J: TRBJ1-2; D: TRBD1; size: .; DNA: TGCAGCGCGACACGGACAGGGGCCTCCTTGGGCTACACCTTC; CDR3: CSATRTGASLGYTF
V: TRBV5-5; J: TRBJ1-1; D: .; size: .; DNA: TGTGCCAGCAGCCTAACGAACACTGAAGCTTTCTTT; CDR3: CASSLTNTEAFF
V: TRBV6-6; J: TRBJ1-5; D: TRBD1; size: once; DNA: TGTGCCAGCAGTTTTTCCGGGACAGGGCGCCAGCCCCAGCATTTT; CDR3: CASSFSGTGRQPQHF
V: TRBV6-4; J: TRBJ2-6; D: TRBD1; size: .; DNA: TGTGCCAGCGAGAAGGGGACAGGGGGTTCTGGGGCCAACGTCCTGACTTTC; CDR3: CASEKGTGGSGANVLTF
V: TRBV19; J: TRBJ1-4; D: TRBD1; size: once; DNA: TGTGCCAGTAGCTACGGACAGGGTAATGAAAAACTGTTTTTT; CDR3: CASSYGQGNEKLFF
V: TRBV27; J: TRBJ1-1; D: .; size: .; DNA: TGTGCCAGCAGTCGGCCCGGGGGGGCTGAAGCTTTCTTT; CDR3: CASSRPGGAEAFF
V: TRBV25-1; J: TRBJ1-2; D: .; size: .; DNA: TGTGCCAGCAGTGAATACTATAACTATGGCTACACCTTC; CDR3: CASSEYYNYGYTF
V: TRBV6-5; J: TRBJ1-2; D: .; size: .; DNA: TGTGCCAGCAGTTACTCGTATCTGTTAGAGGAATATGGCTACACCTTC; CDR3: CASSYSYLLEEYGYTF
V: TRBV9; J: TRBJ1-4; D: .; size: .; DNA: TGTGCCAGCAGCGTAGGTCCGGGGGGGCCGGAAAAACTGTTTTTT; CDR3: CASSVGPGGPEKLFF
V: TRBV29-1; J: TRBJ2-7; D: .; size: .; DNA: TGCAGCGTGATGCCGGGACAAGGGCCCTACGAGCAGTACTTC; CDR3: CSVMPGQGPYEQYF
V: TRBV5-5; J: TRBJ2-7; D: .; size: few; DNA: TGTGCCAGCAGCTGGACGGGAGAGGAGCAGTACTTC; CDR3: CASSWTGEEQYF
V: TRBV27; J: TRBJ2-2; D: .; size: .; DNA: TGTGCCAGCACTGGCGGGGTGGACACCGGGGAGCTGTTTTTT; CDR3: CASTGGVDTGELFF